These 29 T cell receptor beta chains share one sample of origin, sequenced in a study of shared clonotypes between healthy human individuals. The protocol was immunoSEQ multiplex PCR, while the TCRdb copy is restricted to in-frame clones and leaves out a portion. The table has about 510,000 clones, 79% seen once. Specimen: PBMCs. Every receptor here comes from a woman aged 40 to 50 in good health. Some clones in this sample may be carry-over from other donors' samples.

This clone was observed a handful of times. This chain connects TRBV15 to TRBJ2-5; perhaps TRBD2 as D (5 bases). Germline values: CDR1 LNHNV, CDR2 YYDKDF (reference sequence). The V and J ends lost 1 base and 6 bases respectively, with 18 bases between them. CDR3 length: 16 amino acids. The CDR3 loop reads CATSRGTSEGLKTQYF. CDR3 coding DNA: TGTGCCACCAGCAGAGGGACCTCCGAGGGCCTAAAGACCCAGTACTTC. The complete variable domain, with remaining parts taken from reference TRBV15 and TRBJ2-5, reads DAMVIQNPRYQVTQFGKPVTLSCSQTLNHNVMYWYQQKSSQAPKLLFHYYDKDFNNEADTPDNFQSRRPNTSFCFLDIRSPGLGDTAMYLCATSRGTSEGLKTQYFGPGTRLLVL.

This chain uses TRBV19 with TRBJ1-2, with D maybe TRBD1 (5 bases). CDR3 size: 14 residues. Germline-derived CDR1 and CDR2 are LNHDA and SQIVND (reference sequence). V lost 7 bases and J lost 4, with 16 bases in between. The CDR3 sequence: CASTLQGIGYGYTF. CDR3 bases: TGTGCCAGTACTCTTCAGGGAATCGGCTATGGCTACACCTTC. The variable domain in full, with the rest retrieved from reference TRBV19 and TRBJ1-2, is DGGITQSPKYLFRKEGQNVTLSCEQNLNHDAMYWYRQDPGQGLRLIYYSQIVNDFQKGDIAEGYSVSREKKESFPLTVTSAQKNPTAFYLCASTLQGIGYGYTFGSGTRLTVV.

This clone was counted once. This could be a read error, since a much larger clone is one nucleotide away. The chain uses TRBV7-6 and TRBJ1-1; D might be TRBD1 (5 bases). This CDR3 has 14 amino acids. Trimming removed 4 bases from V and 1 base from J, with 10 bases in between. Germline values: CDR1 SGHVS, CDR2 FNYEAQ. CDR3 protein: CASSSGTGNTEAFF. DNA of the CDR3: TGTGCCAGCAGCTCCGGGACGGGGAACACTGAAGCTTTCTTT. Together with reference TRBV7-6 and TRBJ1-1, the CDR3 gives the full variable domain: GAGVSQSPRYKVTKRGQDVALRCDPISGHVSLYWYRQALGQGPEFLTYFNYEAQQDKSGLPNDRFSAERPEGSISTLTIQRTEQRDSAMYRCASSSGTGNTEAFFGQGTRLTVV.

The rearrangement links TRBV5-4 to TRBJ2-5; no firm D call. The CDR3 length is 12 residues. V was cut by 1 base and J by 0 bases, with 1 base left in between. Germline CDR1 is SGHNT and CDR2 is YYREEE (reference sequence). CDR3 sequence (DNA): TGTGCCAGCAGCTTGAACCAAGAGACCCAGTACTTC. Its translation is CASSLNQETQYF. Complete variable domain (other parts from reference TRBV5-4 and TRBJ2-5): ETGVTQSPTHLIKTRGQQVTLRCSSQSGHNTVSWYQQALGQGPQFIFQYYREEENGRGNFPPRFSGLQFPNYSSELNVNALELDDSALYLCASSLNQETQYFGPGTRLLVL.

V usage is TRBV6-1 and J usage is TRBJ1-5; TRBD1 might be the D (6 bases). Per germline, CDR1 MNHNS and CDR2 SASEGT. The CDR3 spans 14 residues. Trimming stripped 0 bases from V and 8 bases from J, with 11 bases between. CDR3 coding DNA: TGTGCCAGCAGTGAAGCGCGGGGGCTTGAGCCCCAGCATTTT. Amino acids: CASSEARGLEPQHF.

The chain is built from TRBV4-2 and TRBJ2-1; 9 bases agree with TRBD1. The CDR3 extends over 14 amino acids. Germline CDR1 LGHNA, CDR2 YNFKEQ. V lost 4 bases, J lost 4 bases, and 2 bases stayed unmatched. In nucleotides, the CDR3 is TGTGCCAGCAGCCGGGACAGGGAATACAATGAGCAGTTCTTC. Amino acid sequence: CASSRDREYNEQFF.

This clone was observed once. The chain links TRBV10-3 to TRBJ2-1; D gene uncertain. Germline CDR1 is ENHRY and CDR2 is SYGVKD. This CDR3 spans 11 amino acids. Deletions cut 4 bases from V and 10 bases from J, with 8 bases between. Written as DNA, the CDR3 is TGTGCCATCAGTGGGGCTGGGGAGCAGTTCTTC. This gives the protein CAISGAGEQFF.

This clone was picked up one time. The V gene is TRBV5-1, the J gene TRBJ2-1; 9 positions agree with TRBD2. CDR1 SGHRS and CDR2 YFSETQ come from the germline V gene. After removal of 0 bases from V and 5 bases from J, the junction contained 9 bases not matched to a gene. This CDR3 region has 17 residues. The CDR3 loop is CASSLDTSGSPNNEQFF. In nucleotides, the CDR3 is TGCGCCAGCAGCTTGGACACTAGCGGGTCCCCAAACAATGAGCAGTTCTTC.

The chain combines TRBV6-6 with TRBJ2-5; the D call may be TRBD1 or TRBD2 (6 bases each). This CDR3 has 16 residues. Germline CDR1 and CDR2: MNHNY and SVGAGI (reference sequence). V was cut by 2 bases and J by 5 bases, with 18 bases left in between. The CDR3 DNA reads TGTGCCAGCAGTTACGGAGGCACCCCGGGGGCGGAGACCCAGTACTTC. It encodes CASSYGGTPGAETQYF.

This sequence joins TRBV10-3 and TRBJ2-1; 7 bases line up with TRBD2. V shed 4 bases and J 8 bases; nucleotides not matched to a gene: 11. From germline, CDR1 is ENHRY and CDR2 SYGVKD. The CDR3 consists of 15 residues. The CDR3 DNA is TGTGCCATCAGTGTGTTGCGGGAGAAGATCGATGAGCAGTTCTTC. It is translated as CAISVLREKIDEQFF.

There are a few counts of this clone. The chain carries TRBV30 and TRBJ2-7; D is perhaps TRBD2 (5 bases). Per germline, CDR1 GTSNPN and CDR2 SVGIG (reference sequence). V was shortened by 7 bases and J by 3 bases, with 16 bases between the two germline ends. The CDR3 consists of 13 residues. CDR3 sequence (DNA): TGTGCCTTTCGAGGGAGTGCCAACTACGAGCAGTACTTC. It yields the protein CAFRGSANYEQYF.

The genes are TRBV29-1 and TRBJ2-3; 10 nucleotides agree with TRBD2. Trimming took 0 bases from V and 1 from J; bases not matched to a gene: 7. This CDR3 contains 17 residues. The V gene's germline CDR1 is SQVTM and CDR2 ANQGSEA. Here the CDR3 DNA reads TGCAGCGTTGAAGATCGAAGGCTAGCGGGAGGCACAGATACGCAGTATTTT. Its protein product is CSVEDRRLAGGTDTQYF.

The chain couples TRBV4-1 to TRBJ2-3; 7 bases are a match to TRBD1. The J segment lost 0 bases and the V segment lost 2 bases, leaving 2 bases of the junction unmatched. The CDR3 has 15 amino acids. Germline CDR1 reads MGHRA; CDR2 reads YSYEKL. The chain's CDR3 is CASSQPRGSTDTQYF. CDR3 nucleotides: TGCGCCAGCAGCCAACCCAGGGGGAGCACAGATACGCAGTATTTT.

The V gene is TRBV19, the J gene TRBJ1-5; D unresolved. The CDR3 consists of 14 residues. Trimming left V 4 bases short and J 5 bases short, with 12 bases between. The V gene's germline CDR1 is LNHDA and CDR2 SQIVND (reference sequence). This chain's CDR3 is CASSTSGSDQPQHF. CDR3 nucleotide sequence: TGTGCCAGTAGTACCTCAGGTTCGGATCAGCCCCAGCATTTT.

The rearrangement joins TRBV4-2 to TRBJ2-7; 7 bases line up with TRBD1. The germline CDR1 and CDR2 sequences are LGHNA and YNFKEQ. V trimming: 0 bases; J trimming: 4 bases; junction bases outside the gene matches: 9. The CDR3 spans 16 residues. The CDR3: CASSQEEGGGSYEQYF. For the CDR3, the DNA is TGTGCCAGCAGCCAAGAGGAAGGGGGCGGTTCGTACGAGCAGTACTTC.

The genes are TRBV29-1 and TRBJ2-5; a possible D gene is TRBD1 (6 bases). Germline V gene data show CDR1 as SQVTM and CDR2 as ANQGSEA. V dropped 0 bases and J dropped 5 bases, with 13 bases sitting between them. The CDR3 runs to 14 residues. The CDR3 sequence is CSVEDRGSSETQYF. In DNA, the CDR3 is TGCAGCGTTGAAGACAGGGGTTCGTCGGAGACCCAGTACTTC.

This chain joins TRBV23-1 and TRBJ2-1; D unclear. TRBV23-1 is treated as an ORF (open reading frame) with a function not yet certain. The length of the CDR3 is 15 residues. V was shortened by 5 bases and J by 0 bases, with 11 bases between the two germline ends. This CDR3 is CASSALWVSYNEQFF. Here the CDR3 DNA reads TGCGCCAGCAGTGCACTCTGGGTCTCCTACAATGAGCAGTTCTTC.

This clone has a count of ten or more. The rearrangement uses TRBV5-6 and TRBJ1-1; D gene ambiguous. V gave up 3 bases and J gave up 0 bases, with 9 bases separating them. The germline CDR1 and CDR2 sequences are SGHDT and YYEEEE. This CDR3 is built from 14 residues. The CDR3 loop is CASSWFGMNTEAFF. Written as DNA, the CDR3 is TGTGCCAGCAGCTGGTTCGGGATGAACACTGAAGCTTTCTTT.

The CDR3 bases are TGTGCCAGCAGTTTCGGGAGGTTTATAGATACGCAGTATTTT. Protein: CASSFGRFIDTQYF. The rearrangement joins TRBV28 to TRBJ2-3; the match to TRBD2 covers 7 bases. V lost 3 bases and J lost 5; bases outside the gene matches: 5. CDR3 length: 14 amino acids. Germline values: CDR1 MDHEN, CDR2 SYDVKM.

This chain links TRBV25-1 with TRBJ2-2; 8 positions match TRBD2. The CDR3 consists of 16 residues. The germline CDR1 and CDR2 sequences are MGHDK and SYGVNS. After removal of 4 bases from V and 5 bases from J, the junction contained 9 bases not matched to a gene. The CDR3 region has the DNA TGTGCCAGCAGTGGTCCGAGCGGGAGTCCAACCGGGGAGCTGTTTTTT. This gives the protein CASSGPSGSPTGELFF.

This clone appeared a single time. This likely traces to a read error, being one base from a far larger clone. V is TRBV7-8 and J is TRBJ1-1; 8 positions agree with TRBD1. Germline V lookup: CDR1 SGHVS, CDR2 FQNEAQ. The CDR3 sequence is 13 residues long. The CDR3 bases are TGTACCAGCAACGACAGGGGTAAGAATGAAGCTTTCTTT. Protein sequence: CTSNDRGKNEAFF.

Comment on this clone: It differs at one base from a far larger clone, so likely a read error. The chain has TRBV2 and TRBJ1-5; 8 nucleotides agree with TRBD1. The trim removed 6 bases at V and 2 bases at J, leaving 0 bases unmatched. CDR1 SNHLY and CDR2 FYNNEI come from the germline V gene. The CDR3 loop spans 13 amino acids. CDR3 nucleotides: TGTGCCAGCAGGACAGGGGGCAATCAGCCCCAGCATTTT. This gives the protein CASRTGGNQPQHF.

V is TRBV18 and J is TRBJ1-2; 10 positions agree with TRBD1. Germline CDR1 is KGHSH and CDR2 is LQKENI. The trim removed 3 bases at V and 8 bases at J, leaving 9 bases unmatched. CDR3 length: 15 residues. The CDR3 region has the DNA TGTGCCAGCTCACCGTGGGACAGGGGTACGGGAGGCTACACCTTC. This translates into CASSPWDRGTGGYTF.

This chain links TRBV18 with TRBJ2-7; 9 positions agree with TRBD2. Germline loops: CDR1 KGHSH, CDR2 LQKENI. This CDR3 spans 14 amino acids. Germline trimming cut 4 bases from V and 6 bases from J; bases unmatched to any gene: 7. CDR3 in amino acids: CASSRSGSRFEQYF. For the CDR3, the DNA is TGTGCCAGCTCACGTAGCGGGAGCCGATTCGAGCAGTACTTC.

As DNA, the CDR3 is TGTGCCAGCAGCTACAGGACAGGGGGGATCAATGAGCAGTTCTTC. Encoded protein: CASSYRTGGINEQFF. V is TRBV7-9 and J is TRBJ2-1; 10 bases align to TRBD1. Germline CDR1 SEHNR, CDR2 FQNEAQ (reference sequence). V trimming: 4 bases; J trimming: 6 bases; junction bases outside the gene matches: 6. CDR3 size: 15 residues. Full variable domain (remainder filled in from reference TRBV7-9 and TRBJ2-1): DTGVSQNPRHKITKRGQNVTFRCDPISEHNRLYWYRQTLGQGPEFLTYFQNEAQLEKSRLLSDRFSAERPKGSFSTLEIQRTEQGDSAMYLCASSYRTGGINEQFFGPGTRLTVL.

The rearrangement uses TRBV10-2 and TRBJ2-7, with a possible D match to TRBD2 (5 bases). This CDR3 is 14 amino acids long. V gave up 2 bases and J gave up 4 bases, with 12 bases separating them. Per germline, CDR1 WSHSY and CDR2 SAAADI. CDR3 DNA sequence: TGCGCCAGCAGTGAGACCCTTACTAGATACGAGCAGTACTTC. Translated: CASSETLTRYEQYF.

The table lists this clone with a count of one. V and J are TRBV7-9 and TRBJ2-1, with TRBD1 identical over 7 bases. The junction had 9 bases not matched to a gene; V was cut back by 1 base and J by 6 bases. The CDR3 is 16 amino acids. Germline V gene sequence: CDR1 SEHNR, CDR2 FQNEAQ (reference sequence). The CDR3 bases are TGTGCCAGCAGCTTAGGGACAGGTTATCTCCTCAATGAGCAGTTCTTC. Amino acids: CASSLGTGYLLNEQFF.

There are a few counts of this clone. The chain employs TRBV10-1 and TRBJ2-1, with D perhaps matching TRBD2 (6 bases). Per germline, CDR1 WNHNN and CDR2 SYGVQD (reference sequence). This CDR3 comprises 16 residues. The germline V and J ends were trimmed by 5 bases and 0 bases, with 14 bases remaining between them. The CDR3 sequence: CASSSPGDSSYNEQFF. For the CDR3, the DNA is TGCGCCAGCAGTTCCCCGGGGGATTCCTCCTACAATGAGCAGTTCTTC.

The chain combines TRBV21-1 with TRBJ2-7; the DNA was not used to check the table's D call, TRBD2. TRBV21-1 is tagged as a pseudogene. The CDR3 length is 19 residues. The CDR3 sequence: CASSRGARAGGPRRYEQYF. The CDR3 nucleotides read TGTGCCAGCAGCAGGGGCGCTAGAGCGGGAGGGCCTCGGCGGTACGAGCAGTACTTC.